This T cell receptor beta chain came from a study of T cells in Graves' hyperthyroidism and ophthalmopathy. Reasons for excluding patients were uncontrolled infection, other autoimmune disease, pregnancy or lactation. Overall study findings and caveats: Among clonotypes expanded in thyroid above 0.001, most were also found in blood. Patients with ophthalmopathy were separated from those with stable hyperthyroidism by a 13 V-J model.

Using RNA transcripts as the source, TCR beta CDR3 regions were amplified. When the TCR CDR3 underwent first-round RT-PCR, the HTBI primer set was used. TCRdb processed the multiplex PCR reads anew with MiXCR; each CDR3 protein has one entry. The sample holds roughly 510,000 distinct CDR3 sequences, 35% to 50% seen once. Notes on this clonotype: Its antigen is unknown. Germline is not matched at one junction end, which may reflect a read error.

The receptor comes from an adult woman with Graves' disease, either hyperthyroidism or ophthalmopathy (not recorded which). Sequenced: peripheral blood or thyroid tissue (not recorded which).

CDR3 protein: CASSSRDAGNTIYF. Written as DNA, the CDR3 is TGCGCCAGCAGCTCTAGGGACGCCGGAAACACCATATATTTT. The rearrangement uses TRBV25-1 and TRBJ1-3; TRBD1 is a possible D gene (5 bases). Germline lookup yields CDR1 MGHDK and CDR2 SYGVNS. The CDR3 contains 14 residues.